This record covers a single T cell receptor (beta chain). Per the original data handling: By means of reference gene primer amplification, nucleated cell counts were estimated. The repertoire was sequenced with immunoSEQ multiplex PCR; TCRdb's copy has only in-frame clones and lacks some. The V and J calls and clone size are taken from that table; D and trimming were inferred from the DNA. This table holds over 200,000 clones, about 85% found once. The V segment lost 4 bases and the J segment 0 bases; nucleotides outside the gene matches: 3. CDR1 is WNHNN, CDR2 SYGVQD, per germline (reference sequence). The CDR3 runs to 15 residues. The data are from a study of blood T cell repertoires in COVID-19. Looking at the study overall: Material from acute and convalescent COVID-19 was sourced from the United States, Italy and Spain. PBMCs, B-cell-depleted T cells, or T cells were the source of the cDNA or gDNA that made up the material.

The sequence derives from a woman in her late teens or twenties who had recovered from COVID-19. Sequencing used peripheral blood. The V and J genes are TRBV10-1 and TRBJ2-3; 8 positions match TRBD1. In nucleotides, the CDR3 is TGCGCCAGCAGTGGGGCAGGGGGCAGCACAGATACGCAGTATTTT. Its protein is CASSGAGGSTDTQYF.